The rows below give T cell receptor beta chains drawn from one sample of a study of blood T cell repertoires in COVID-19. TCRdb's table, derived via immunoSEQ multiplex PCR, lists solely in-frame clones and lacks some. The sample carries some 73,000 clones, 75% to 90% recorded once. The sequenced sample consisted of peripheral blood. These receptors all come from a man older than 75 with COVID-19, enrolled during active disease. Each CDR3 is given with its conserved first and last residue. A D gene is named only where the DNA matches it firmly. Some rows mark clone size as missing; the rest say once, few, many or name a class of expanded clone.

clone_size,j_call,v_call,d_call,cdr3_aa,cdr3_nt
NA,TRBJ2-2,TRBV5-1,TRBD2,CASSSLTTGGSGELFF,TGCGCCAGCAGCTCCCTGACCACGGGAGGCTCCGGGGAGCTGTTTTTT
NA,TRBJ1-1,TRBV6-2/TRBV6-3,NA,CASSYSPENSEAFF,TGTGCCAGCAGTTACTCGCCCGAGAATTCTGAAGCTTTCTTT
once,TRBJ2-6,TRBV27,NA,CASSFTGSAAIISGANVLTF,TGTGCCAGCAGTTTCACGGGTTCCGCGGCGATCATCTCTGGGGCCAACGTCCTGACTTTC
NA,TRBJ2-3,TRBV29-1,TRBD2,CSAGVSGGKDTQYF,TGCAGCGCAGGGGTTAGCGGGGGGAAAGATACGCAGTATTTT
few,TRBJ2-2,TRBV2,NA,CASSVEGLNTGELFF,TGTGCCAGCAGTGTGGAGGGACTCAACACCGGGGAGCTGTTTTTT
NA,TRBJ2-5,TRBV7-9,TRBD1,CASSLGDRGQETQYF,TGTGCCAGCAGCTTAGGGGACAGGGGGCAAGAGACCCAGTACTTC
NA,TRBJ2-3,TRBV5-1,TRBD2,CASSLERGGDTQYF,TGCGCCAGCAGCTTGGAGCGCGGGGGAGATACGCAGTATTTT
NA,TRBJ1-3,TRBV16,NA,CASRPRRTGNTIYF,TGTGCCAGCAGACCGAGGAGGACTGGAAACACCATATATTTT
NA,TRBJ2-1,TRBV5-1,NA,CASSLEFPRRGEQFF,TGCGCCAGCAGCTTGGAGTTCCCTAGGCGCGGTGAGCAGTTCTTC
NA,TRBJ2-3,TRBV14,TRBD2,CASSRGAGTSGTDTQYF,TGTGCCAGCAGCCGAGGAGCCGGGACTAGCGGGACAGATACGCAGTATTTT
once,TRBJ1-2,TRBV6-5,NA,CASSPLEQAAYTF,TGTGCCAGCAGCCCCTTGGAACAGGCAGCCTACACCTTC
few,TRBJ1-2,TRBV27,NA,CASSLSRVAGYTF,TGTGCCAGCAGTTTATCGAGGGTGGCCGGCTACACCTTC
NA,TRBJ1-2,TRBV5-4,NA,CASSLGTTQGYTF,TGTGCCAGCAGCTTAGGGACAACCCAGGGCTACACCTTC
NA,TRBJ1-1,TRBV3-1/TRBV3-2,NA,CACEAANTEAFF,TGTGCCTGTGAGGCGGCGAACACTGAAGCTTTCTTT
NA,TRBJ1-5,TRBV10-3,NA,CATAGLGAHQPQHF,TGTGCCACCGCGGGCCTGGGGGCCCATCAGCCCCAGCATTTT
NA,TRBJ1-6,TRBV5-1,NA,CASSLGGGDSPLHF,TGCGCCAGCAGCTTGGGGGGAGGGGATTCACCCCTCCACTTT
NA,TRBJ2-3,TRBV5-4,NA,CASSRFVGGSTDTQYF,TGTGCCAGCAGCCGGTTTGTGGGGGGAAGCACAGATACGCAGTATTTT
NA,TRBJ2-2,TRBV5-1,TRBD1,CASSVDRGGTGELFF,TGCGCCAGCAGCGTGGACAGGGGCGGCACCGGGGAGCTGTTTTTT
NA,TRBJ1-5,TRBV19,TRBD1,CASSIGTANRAQHF,TGTGCCAGTAGTATTGGGACAGCTAATAGGGCCCAGCATTTT
NA,TRBJ1-4,TRBV19,NA,CASSTRRRQGYEKLFF,TGTGCCAGTAGTACACGAAGGCGGCAGGGGTATGAAAAACTGTTTTTT
few,TRBJ1-1,TRBV5-1,TRBD1,CASSWGQSYTEAFF,TGCGCCAGCAGCTGGGGACAGAGCTACACTGAAGCTTTCTTT
NA,TRBJ2-1,TRBV4-1,NA,CASSQSRVAPPYNEQFF,TGCGCCAGCAGCCAAAGTAGGGTAGCGCCCCCCTACAATGAGCAGTTCTTC
NA,TRBJ1-6,TRBV3-1/TRBV3-2,NA,CASSRLPVANSPLHF,TGTGCCAGCAGCCGACTCCCGGTAGCCAATTCACCCCTCCACTTT
NA,TRBJ2-3,TRBV21-1,NA,CASSNSNGEDRGGTDTQYF,TGCGCCAGCAGCAATTCTAATGGGGAAGACAGGGGCGGCACAGATACGCAGTATTTT
few,TRBJ1-2,TRBV25-1,NA,CASSGQGGNYGYTF,TGTGCCAGCAGTGGCCAGGGAGGTAACTATGGCTACACCTTC
NA,TRBJ2-5,TRBV10-3,TRBD2,CAISESATSGGRETQYF,TGTGCCATCAGTGAGTCCGCGACTAGCGGGGGGAGAGAGACCCAGTACTTC
NA,TRBJ2-2,TRBV7-5,NA,CARSFPTGGSGELFF,TGTGCCAGAAGCTTTCCGACAGGGGGCTCCGGGGAGCTGTTTTTT
NA,TRBJ1-3,TRBV6-2/TRBV6-3,NA,CASSSPERGNTIYF,TGTGCCAGCAGTTCCCCAGAGCGAGGAAACACCATATATTTT
NA,TRBJ2-1,TRBV6-5,TRBD1,CASSYRLTGARNEQFF,TGTGCCAGCAGTTACCGCCTTACAGGGGCGAGAAATGAGCAGTTCTTC
NA,TRBJ2-7,TRBV6-5,NA,CASSYSPGRADGEQYF,TGTGCCAGCAGTTACTCCCCGGGCAGGGCGGACGGCGAGCAGTACTTC
NA,TRBJ2-7,TRBV24-1,TRBD2,CATSFRGDEQYF,TGTGCCACCAGTTTCCGGGGGGACGAGCAGTACTTC
NA,TRBJ2-7,TRBV19,TRBD2,CASSGSGASSYEQYF,TGTGCCAGTAGTGGGAGCGGGGCGAGCTCCTACGAGCAGTACTTC
NA,TRBJ1-2,TRBV11-2,NA,CASSSEGDGYTF,TGTGCCAGCAGCTCCGAGGGGGATGGCTACACCTTC
NA,TRBJ1-3,TRBV29-1,NA,CSVEVGQSGNTIYF,TGCAGCGTTGAAGTAGGACAGAGTGGAAACACCATATATTTT
NA,TRBJ1-2,TRBV3-1/TRBV3-2,TRBD1,CASSQPRTGHNYGYTF,TGTGCCAGCAGCCAACCAAGGACAGGACATAACTATGGCTACACCTTC